What follows are 8 T cell receptor beta chains derived from one specimen sequenced in a study of T cell repertoires in ileal Crohn's disease. Generated by immunoSEQ multiplex PCR, the TCRdb table keeps only in-frame clones and is missing some. In the table there are roughly 15,000 clones, over 50% of which are singletons. The sample taken for sequencing was ileal tissue. All receptors derive from an adult with Crohn's disease.

This clone appeared a few times. The CDR3 DNA follows: TGTGCCAGCAGCTCCTACACCATATATTTT. This translates into CASSSYTIYF. This chain links TRBV7-3 with TRBJ1-3, with no clear D. Germline-derived CDR1 and CDR2 are SGHTA and FQGTGA. The CDR3 covers 10 residues. With 4 bases removed from V and 8 bases from J, the gap between germline ends came to 3 bases.

Judged by abundance, this clone is large. This sequence joins TRBV28 and TRBJ1-1; D is undetermined. Germline assignment: CDR1 MDHEN and CDR2 SYDVKM. There are 15 residues in the CDR3. Trimming pared 2 bases from V and 4 bases from J, leaving 14 bases between. CDR3 coding DNA: TGTGCCAGCAGTTTAGGCGGCAGTCGGGGCACTGAAGCTTTCTTT. Amino acids: CASSLGGSRGTEAFF.

The rearrangement uses TRBV29-1 and TRBJ2-7, with D uncertain. V gave up 4 bases and J gave up 1 base, with 11 bases separating them. Looked up from germline, CDR1 is SQVTM and CDR2 is ANQGSEA. CDR3 size: 13 residues. The CDR3 protein is CSVGPRLSYEQYF. CDR3 bases: TGCAGCGTTGGGCCTCGCTTATCCTACGAGCAGTACTTC.

The rearrangement joins TRBV18 to TRBJ2-2; tentatively, D is TRBD2 (6 bases). This CDR3 comprises 16 residues. Looked up from germline, CDR1 is KGHSH and CDR2 is LQKENI. Deletions cut 0 bases from V and 7 bases from J, with 15 bases between. The CDR3 nucleotides are TGTGCCAGCTCACCACCGGTTAGCGGCCATGGCGGGGAGCTGTTTTTT. Encoded protein: CASSPPVSGHGGELFF.

The V call is TRBV6-5, the J call TRBJ1-4; D possibly corresponds to TRBD1 (5 bases). The J call is uncertain, as TRBJ2-2 better fits the DNA end. Germline lookup yields CDR1 MNHEY and CDR2 SVGAGI. The CDR3 length is 16 residues. CDR3 sequence reads: CASSYRRQFYAQELFF. The CDR3 bases are TGTGCCAGCAGTTACCGGCGACAGTTCTATGCCCAGGAGCTGTTTTTT.

By sample share, this clone is large. The CDR3 region is CASSYSGAGNQPQHF. The DNA of the CDR3 is TGTGCCAGCAGTTACTCGGGCGCAGGGAATCAGCCCCAGCATTTT. The V call is TRBV6-6, the J call TRBJ1-5, with a tentative D call TRBD1 (5 bases). V was trimmed by 0 bases and J by 4 bases, leaving 10 bases between them. The CDR3 extends over 15 amino acids. The germline V gene encodes CDR1 MNHNY and CDR2 SVGAGI (reference sequence).

This chain links TRBV19 with TRBJ2-1; 9 positions agree with TRBD1. With V trimmed by 1 base and J by 5 bases, 6 bases remained unmatched. Germline loops: CDR1 LNHDA, CDR2 SQIVND (reference sequence). The CDR3 length is 16 residues. The CDR3 nucleotides are TGTGCCAGTAGTATAGCCCGGGACAGGGACCACAATGAGCAGTTCTTC. It specifies CASSIARDRDHNEQFF.

This chain uses TRBV29-1 with TRBJ2-5; possibly TRBD1 for D (7 bases). V lost 7 bases to trimming and J lost 2 bases, with 14 bases between them. Per germline, CDR1 SQVTM and CDR2 ANQGSEA. The CDR3 is 13 amino acids. This CDR3 is CSDRGTEQETQYF. The DNA for the CDR3 is TGCAGCGACCGCGGGACAGAACAAGAGACCCAGTACTTC.